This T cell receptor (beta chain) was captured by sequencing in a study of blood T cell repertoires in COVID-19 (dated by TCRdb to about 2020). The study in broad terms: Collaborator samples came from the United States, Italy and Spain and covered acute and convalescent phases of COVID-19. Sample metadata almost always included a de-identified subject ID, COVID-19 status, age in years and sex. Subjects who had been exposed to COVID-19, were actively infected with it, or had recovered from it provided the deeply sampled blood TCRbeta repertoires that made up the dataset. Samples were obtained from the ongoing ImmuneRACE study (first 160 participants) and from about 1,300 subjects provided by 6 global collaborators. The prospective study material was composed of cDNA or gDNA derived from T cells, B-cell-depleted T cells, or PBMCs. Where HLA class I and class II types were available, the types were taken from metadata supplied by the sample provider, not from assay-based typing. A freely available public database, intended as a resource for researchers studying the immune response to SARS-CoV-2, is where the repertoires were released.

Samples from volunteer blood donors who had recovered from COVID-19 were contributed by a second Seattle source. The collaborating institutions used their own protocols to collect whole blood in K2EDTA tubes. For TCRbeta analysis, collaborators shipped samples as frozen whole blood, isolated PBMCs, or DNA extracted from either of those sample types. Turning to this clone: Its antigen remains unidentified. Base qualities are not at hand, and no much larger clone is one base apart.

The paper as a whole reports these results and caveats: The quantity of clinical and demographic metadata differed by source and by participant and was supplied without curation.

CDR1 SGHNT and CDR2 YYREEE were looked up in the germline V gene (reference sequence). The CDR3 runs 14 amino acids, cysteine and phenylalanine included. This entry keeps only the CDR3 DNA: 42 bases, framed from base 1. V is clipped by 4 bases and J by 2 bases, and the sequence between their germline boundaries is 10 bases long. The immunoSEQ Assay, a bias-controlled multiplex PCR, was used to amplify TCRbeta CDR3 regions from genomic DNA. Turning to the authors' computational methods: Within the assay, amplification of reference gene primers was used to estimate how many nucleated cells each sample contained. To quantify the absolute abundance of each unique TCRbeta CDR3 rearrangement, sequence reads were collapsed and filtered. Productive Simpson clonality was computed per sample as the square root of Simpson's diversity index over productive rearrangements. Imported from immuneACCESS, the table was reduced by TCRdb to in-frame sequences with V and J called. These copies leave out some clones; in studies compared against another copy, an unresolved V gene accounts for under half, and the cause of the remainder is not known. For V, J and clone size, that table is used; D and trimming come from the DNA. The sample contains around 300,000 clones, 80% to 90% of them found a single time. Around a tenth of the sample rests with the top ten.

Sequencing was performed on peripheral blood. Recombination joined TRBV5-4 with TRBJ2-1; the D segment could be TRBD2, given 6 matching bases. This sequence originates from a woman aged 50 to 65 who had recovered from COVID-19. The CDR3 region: CASSRESPYNEQFF. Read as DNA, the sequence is TGTGCCAGCAGCCGGGAGTCCCCCTACAATGAGCAGTTCTTC.